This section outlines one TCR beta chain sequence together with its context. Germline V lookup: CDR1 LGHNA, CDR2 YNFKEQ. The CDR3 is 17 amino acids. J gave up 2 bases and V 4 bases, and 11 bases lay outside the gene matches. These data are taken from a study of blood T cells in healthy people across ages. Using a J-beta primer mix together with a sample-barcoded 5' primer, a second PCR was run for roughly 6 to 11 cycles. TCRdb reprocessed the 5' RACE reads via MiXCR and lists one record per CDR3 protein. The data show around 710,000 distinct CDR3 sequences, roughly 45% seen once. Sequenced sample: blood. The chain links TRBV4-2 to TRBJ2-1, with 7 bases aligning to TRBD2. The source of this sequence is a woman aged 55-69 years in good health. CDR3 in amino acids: CASSRRIAAGAYNEQFF. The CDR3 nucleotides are TGTGCCAGCAGCCGAAGAATCGCGGCGGGAGCCTACAATGAGCAGTTCTTC.